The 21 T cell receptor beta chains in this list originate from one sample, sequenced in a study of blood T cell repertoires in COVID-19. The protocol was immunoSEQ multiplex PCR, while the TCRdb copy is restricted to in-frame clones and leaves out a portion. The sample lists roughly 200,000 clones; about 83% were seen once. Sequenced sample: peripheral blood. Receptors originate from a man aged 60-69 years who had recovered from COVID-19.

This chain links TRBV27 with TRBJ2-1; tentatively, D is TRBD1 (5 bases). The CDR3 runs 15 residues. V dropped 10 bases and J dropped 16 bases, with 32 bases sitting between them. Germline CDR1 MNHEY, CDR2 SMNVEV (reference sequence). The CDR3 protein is CATTPDPRKGQRVFF. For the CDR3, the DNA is TGTGCCACCACCCCTGACCCTCGTAAGGGGCAAAGAGTATTCTTC.

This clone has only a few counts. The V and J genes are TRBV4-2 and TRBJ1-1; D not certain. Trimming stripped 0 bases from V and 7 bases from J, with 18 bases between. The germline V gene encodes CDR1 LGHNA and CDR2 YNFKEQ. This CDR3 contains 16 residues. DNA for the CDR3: TGTGCCAGCAGCCAAGATATCACGAGTTGGGGAGGTGAAGCTTTCTTT. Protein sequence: CASSQDITSWGGEAFF.

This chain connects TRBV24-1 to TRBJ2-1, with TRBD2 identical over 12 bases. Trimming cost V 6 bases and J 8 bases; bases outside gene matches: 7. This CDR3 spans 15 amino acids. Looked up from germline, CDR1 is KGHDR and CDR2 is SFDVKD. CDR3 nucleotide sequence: TGTGCCACCAGTTCCCCGGGACTAGCGGGCTATGAGCAGTTCTTC. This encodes CATSSPGLAGYEQFF.

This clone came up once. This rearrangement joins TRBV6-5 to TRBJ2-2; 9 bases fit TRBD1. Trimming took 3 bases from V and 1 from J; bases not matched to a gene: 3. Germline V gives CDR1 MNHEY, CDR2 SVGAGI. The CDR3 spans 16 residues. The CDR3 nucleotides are TGTGCCAGCAGTTATTGGGGACAGGGGAACACCGGGGAGCTGTTTTTT. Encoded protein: CASSYWGQGNTGELFF.

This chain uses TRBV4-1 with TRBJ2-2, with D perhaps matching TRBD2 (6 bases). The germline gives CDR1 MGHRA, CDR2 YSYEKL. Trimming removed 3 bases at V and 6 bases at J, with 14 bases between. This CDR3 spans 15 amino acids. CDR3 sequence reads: CASSQGWDSSGELFF. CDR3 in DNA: TGCGCCAGCAGCCAGGGGTGGGACTCATCCGGGGAGCTGTTTTTT.

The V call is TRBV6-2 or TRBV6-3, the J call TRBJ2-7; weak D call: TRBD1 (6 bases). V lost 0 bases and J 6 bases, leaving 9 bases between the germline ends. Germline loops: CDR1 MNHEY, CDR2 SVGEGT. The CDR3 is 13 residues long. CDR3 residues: CASSYSSQGEQYF. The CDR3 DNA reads TGTGCCAGCAGTTACTCGTCACAGGGCGAGCAGTACTTC.

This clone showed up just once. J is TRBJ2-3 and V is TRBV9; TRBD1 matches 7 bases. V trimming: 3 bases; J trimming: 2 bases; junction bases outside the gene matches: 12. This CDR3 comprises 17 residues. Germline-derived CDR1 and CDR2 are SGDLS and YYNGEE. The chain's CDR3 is CASSALTGSIITDTQYF. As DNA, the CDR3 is TGTGCCAGCAGCGCACTGACAGGGAGTATCATCACAGATACGCAGTATTTT.

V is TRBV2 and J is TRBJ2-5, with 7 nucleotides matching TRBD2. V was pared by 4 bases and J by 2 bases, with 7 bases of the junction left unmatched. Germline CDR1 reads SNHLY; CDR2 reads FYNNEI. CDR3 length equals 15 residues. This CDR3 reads CASSGRRGNQETQYF. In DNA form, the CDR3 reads TGTGCCAGCAGTGGACGGCGGGGGAATCAAGAGACCCAGTACTTC.

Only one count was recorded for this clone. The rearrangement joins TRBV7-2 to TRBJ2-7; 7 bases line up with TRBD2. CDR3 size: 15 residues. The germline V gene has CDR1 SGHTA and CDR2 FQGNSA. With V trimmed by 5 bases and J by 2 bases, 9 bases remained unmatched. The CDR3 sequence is CASSPASGVTYEQYF. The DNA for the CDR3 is TGTGCCAGCAGCCCCGCTAGCGGAGTCACCTACGAGCAGTACTTC. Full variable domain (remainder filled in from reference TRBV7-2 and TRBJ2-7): GAGVSQSPSNKVTEKGKDVELRCDPISGHTALYWYRQSLGQGLEFLIYFQGNSAPDKSGLPSDRFSAERTGGSVSTLTIQRTQQEDSAVYLCASSPASGVTYEQYFGPGTRLTVT.

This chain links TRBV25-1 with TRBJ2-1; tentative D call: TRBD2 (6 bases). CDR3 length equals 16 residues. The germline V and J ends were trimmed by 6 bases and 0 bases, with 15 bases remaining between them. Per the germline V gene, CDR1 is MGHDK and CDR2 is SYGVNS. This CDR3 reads CASRGGDGSSYNEQFF. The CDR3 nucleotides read TGTGCCAGCAGAGGAGGGGACGGGAGCTCCTACAATGAGCAGTTCTTC.

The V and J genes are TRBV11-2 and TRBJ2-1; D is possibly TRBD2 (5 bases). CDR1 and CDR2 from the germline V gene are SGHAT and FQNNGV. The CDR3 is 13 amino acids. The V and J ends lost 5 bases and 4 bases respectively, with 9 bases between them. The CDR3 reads CASSLAQYNEQFF. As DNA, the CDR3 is TGTGCCAGCAGCCTAGCCCAATACAATGAGCAGTTCTTC.

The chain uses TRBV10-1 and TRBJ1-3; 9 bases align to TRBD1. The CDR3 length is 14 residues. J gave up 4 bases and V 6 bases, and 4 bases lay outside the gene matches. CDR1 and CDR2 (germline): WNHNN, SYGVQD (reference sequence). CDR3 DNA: TGCGCCAGCAGGACAGGGGGTAAAGGAAACACCATATATTTT. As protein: CASRTGGKGNTIYF.

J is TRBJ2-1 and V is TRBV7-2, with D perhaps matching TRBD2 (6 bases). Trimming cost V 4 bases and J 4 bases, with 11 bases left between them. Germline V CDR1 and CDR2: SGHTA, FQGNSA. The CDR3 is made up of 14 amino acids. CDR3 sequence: CASSWQGLYNEQFF. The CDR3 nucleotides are TGTGCCAGCAGCTGGCAGGGACTGTACAATGAGCAGTTCTTC.

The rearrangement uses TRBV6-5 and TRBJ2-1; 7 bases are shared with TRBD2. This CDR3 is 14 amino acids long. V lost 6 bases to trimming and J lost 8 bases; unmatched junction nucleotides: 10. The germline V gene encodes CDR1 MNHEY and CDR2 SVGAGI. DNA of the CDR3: TGTGCCAGCAGACCAGCTGACAGCGGGGATGAGCAGTTCTTC. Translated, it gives CASRPADSGDEQFF.

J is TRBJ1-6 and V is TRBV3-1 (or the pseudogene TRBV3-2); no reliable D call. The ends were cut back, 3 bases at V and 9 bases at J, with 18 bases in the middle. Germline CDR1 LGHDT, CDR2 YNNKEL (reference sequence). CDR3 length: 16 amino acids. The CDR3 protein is CASSQLWPGLSSPLHF. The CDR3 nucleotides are TGTGCCAGCAGCCAGCTCTGGCCGGGGTTAAGTTCACCCCTCCACTTT.

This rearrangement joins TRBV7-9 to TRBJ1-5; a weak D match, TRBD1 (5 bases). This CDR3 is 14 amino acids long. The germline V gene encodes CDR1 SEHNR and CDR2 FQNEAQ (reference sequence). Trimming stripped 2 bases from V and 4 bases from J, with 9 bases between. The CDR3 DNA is TGTGCCAGCAGCTTACAGGGTCGAAATCAGCCCCAGCATTTT. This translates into CASSLQGRNQPQHF.

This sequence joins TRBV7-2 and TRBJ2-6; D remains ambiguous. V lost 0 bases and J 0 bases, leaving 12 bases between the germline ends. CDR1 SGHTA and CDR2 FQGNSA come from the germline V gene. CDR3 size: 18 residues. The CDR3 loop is CASSLASRPNSGANVLTF. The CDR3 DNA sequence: TGTGCCAGCAGCTTAGCCTCCAGGCCCAACTCTGGGGCCAACGTCCTGACTTTC.

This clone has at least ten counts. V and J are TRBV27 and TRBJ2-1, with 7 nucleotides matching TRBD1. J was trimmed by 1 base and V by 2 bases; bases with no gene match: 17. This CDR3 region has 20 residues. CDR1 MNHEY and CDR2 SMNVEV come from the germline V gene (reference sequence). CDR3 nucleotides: TGTGCCAGCAGTTTAAGGCGTCGAAATTCGGGGACAGTATCCTACAATGAGCAGTTCTTC. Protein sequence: CASSLRRRNSGTVSYNEQFF.

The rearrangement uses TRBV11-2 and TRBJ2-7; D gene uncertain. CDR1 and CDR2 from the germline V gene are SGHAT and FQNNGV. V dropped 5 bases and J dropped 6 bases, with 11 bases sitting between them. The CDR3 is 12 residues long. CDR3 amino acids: CASSRRETEQYF. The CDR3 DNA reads TGTGCCAGCAGCCGAAGAGAAACCGAGCAGTACTTC.

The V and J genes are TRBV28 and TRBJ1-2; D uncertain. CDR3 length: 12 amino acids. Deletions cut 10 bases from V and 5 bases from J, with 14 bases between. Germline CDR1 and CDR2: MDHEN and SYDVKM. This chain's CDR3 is CAINSQRYGYTF. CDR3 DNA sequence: TGTGCCATCAACTCCCAAAGATATGGCTACACCTTC.

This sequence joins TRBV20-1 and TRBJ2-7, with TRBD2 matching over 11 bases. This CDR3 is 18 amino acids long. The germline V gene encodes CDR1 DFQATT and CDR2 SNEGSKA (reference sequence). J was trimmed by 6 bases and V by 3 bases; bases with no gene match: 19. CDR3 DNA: TGCAGTGCTAGTGTCCCCCTAGAACGACTAGCGGGGAAAGGCGAGCAGTACTTC. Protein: CSASVPLERLAGKGEQYF.